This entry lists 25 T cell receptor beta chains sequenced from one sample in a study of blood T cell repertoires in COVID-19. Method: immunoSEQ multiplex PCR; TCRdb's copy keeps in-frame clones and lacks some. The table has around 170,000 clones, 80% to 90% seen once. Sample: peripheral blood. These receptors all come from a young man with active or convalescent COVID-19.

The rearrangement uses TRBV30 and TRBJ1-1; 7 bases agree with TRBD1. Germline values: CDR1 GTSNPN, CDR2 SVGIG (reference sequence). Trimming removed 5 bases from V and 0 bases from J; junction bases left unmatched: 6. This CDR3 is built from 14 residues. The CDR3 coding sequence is TGTGCCTGGTCCTGGGACAGCTTGAACACTGAAGCTTTCTTT. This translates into CAWSWDSLNTEAFF.

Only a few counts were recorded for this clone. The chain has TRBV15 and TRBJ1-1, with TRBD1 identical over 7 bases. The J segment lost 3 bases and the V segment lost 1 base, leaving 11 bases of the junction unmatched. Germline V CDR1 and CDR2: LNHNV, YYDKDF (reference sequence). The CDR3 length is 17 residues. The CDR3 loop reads CATSRGKGANPDTEAFF. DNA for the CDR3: TGTGCCACCAGCAGAGGGAAGGGGGCTAACCCGGACACTGAAGCTTTCTTT.

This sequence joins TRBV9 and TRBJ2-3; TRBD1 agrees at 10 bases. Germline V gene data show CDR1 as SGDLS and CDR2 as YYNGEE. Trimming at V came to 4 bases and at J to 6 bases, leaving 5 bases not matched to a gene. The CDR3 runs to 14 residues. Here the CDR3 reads CASSPTGGGDTQYF. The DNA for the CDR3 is TGTGCCAGCAGCCCGACAGGGGGCGGCGATACGCAGTATTTT. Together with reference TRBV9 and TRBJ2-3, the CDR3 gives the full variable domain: DSGVTQTPKHLITATGQRVTLRCSPRSGDLSVYWYQQSLDQGLQFLIQYYNGEERAKGNILERFSAQQFPDLHSELNLSSLELGDSALYFCASSPTGGGDTQYFGPGTRLTVL.

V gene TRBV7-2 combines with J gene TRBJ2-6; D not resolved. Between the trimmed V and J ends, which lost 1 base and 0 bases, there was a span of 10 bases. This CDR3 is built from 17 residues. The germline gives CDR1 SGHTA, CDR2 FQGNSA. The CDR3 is CASSLGSRTSGANVLTF. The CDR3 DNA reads TGTGCCAGCAGCTTAGGTAGCCGCACCTCTGGGGCCAACGTCCTGACTTTC.

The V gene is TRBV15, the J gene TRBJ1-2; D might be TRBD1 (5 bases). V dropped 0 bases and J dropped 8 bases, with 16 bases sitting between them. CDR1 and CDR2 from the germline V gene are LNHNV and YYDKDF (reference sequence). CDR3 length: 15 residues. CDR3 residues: CATSRDKLPGNGYTF. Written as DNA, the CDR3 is TGTGCCACCAGCAGAGATAAGTTACCAGGGAACGGCTACACCTTC.

The chain's CDR3 is CASSRTGSSYNEQFF. In DNA, the CDR3 is TGTGCCAGCAGCCGGACAGGGAGCTCCTACAATGAGCAGTTCTTC. The chain employs TRBV7-2 and TRBJ2-1; the match to TRBD1 covers 8 bases. Germline CDR1 and CDR2: SGHTA and FQGNSA. J was trimmed by 0 bases and V by 5 bases; bases with no gene match: 3. The CDR3 runs 15 residues.

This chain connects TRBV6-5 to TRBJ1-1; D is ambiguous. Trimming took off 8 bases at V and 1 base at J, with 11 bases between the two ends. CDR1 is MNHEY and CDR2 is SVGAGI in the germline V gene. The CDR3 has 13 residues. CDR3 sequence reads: CASRFYRNTEAFF. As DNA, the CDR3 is TGTGCCAGCCGATTCTACAGGAACACTGAAGCTTTCTTT.

The CDR3 DNA reads TGTGCCAGCAGTTATGGAGGGACCCGGGAGACCCAGTACTTC. Its translation is CASSYGGTRETQYF. The rearrangement uses TRBV6-5 and TRBJ2-5; weak D call: TRBD2 (6 bases). The length of the CDR3 is 14 residues. V lost 3 bases to trimming and J lost 5 bases, with 13 bases between them. In germline, CDR1 is MNHEY, CDR2 SVGAGI.

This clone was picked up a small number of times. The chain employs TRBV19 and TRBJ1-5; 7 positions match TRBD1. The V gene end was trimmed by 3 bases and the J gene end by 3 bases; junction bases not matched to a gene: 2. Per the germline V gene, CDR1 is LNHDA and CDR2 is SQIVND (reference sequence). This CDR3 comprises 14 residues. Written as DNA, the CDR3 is TGTGCCAGTAGTATTGACAGGGTCAATCAGCCCCAGCATTTT. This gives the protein CASSIDRVNQPQHF.

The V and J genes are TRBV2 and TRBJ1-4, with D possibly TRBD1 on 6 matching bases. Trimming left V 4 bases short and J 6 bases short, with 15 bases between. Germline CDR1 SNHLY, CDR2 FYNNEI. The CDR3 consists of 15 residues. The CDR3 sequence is CASSGGTGRDEKLFF. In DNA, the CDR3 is TGTGCCAGCAGTGGTGGAACAGGGAGGGATGAAAAACTGTTTTTT.

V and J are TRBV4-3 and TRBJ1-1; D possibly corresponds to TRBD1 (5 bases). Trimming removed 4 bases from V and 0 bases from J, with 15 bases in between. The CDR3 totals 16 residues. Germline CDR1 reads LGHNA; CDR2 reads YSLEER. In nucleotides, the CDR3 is TGCGCCAGCAGCCCCGAGGGAGGGGCCCTGAACACTGAAGCTTTCTTT. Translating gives CASSPEGGALNTEAFF.

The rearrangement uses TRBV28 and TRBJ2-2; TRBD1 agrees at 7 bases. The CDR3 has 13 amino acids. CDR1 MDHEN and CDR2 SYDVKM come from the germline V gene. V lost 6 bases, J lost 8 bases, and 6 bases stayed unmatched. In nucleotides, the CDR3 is TGTGCCAGCAGATCTGGACAGGCTGGGGAGCTGTTTTTT. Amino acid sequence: CASRSGQAGELFF. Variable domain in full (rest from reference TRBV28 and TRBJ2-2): DVKVTQSSRYLVKRTGEKVFLECVQDMDHENMFWYRQDPGLGLRLIYFSYDVKMKEKGDIPEGYSVSREKKERFSLILESASTNQTSMYLCASRSGQAGELFFGEGSRLTVL.

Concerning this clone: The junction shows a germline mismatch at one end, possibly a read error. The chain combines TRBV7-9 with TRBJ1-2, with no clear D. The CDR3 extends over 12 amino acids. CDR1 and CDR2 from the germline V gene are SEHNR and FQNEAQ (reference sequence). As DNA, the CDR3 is TGTGCCAGCAGATTAGAAGCCCACTACTACACCTTC. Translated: CASRLEAHYYTF.

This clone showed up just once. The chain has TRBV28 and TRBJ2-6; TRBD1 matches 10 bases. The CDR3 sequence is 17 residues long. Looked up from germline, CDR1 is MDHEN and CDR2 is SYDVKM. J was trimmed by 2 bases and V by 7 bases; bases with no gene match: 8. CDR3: CASTRRQGATGANVLTF. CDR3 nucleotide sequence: TGTGCCAGCACGAGGAGACAGGGGGCAACTGGGGCCAACGTCCTGACTTTC. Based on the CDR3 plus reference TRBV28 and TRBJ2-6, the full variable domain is DVKVTQSSRYLVKRTGEKVFLECVQDMDHENMFWYRQDPGLGLRLIYFSYDVKMKEKGDIPEGYSVSREKKERFSLILESASTNQTSMYLCASTRRQGATGANVLTFGAGSRLTVL.

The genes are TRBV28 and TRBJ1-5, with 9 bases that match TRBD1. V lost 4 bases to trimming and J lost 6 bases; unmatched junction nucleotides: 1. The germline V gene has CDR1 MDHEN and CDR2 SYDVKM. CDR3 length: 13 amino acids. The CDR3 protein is CASSSQGAQPQHF. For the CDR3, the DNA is TGTGCCAGCAGTTCACAGGGGGCTCAGCCCCAGCATTTT. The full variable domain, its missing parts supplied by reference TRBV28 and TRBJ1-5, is DVKVTQSSRYLVKRTGEKVFLECVQDMDHENMFWYRQDPGLGLRLIYFSYDVKMKEKGDIPEGYSVSREKKERFSLILESASTNQTSMYLCASSSQGAQPQHFGDGTRLSIL.

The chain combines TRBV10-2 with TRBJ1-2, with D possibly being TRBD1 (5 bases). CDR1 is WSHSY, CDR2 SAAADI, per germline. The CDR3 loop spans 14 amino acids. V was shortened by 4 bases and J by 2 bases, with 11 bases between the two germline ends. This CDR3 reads CASSGAEGNYGYTF. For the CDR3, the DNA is TGCGCCAGCAGTGGAGCGGAGGGGAACTATGGCTACACCTTC.

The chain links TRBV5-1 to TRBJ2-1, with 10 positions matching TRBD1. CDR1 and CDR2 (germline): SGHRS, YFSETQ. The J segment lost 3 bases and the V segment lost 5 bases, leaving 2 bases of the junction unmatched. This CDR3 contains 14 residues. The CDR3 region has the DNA TGCGCCAGCAGAGGGACAGGGGACTACAATGAGCAGTTCTTC. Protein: CASRGTGDYNEQFF.

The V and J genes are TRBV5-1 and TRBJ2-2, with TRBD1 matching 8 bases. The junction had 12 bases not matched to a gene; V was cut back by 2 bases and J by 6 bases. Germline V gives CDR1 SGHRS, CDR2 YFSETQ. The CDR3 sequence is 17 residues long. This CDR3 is CASSFGTGGIVSGELFF. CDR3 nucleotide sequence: TGCGCCAGCAGCTTCGGCACAGGGGGGATAGTATCCGGGGAGCTGTTTTTT.

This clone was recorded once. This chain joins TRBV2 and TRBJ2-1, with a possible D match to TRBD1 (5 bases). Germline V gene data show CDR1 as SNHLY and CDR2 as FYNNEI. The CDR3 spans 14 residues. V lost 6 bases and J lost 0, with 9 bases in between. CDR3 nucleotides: TGTGCCAGCAGAGCAGGGTCCTCCTACAATGAGCAGTTCTTC. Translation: CASRAGSSYNEQFF.

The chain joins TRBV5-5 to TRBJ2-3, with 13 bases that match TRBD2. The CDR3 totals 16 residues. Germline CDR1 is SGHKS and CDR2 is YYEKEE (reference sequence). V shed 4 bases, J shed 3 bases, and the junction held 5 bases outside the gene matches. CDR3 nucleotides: TGTGCCAGCAGCGGCGGACTAGCGGGGGTAACAGATACGCAGTATTTT. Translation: CASSGGLAGVTDTQYF.

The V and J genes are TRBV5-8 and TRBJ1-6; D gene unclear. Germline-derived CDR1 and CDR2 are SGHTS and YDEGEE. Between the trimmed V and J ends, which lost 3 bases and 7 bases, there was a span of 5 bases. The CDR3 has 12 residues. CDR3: CASSWLNSPLHF. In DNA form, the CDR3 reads TGTGCCAGCAGCTGGCTCAATTCACCCCTCCACTTT.

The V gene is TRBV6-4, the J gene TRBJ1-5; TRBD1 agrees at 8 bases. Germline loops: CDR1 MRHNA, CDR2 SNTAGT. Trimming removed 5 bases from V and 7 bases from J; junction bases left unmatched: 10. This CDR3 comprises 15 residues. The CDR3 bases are TGTGCCAGCAGTTCTACAGGGGGGGGAAGCCAGCCCCAGCATTTT. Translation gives CASSSTGGGSQPQHF.

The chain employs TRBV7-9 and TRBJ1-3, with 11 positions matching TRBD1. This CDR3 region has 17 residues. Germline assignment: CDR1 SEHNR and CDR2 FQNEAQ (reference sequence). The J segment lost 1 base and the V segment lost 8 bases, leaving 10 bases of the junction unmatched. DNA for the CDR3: TGTGCCAGCCTCGGGACAGGGGGGATGCCATCTGGAAACACCATATATTTT. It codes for CASLGTGGMPSGNTIYF.

CDR3 coding DNA: TGTGCCAGCTGCGACACCACTAACTATGGCTACACCTTC. This translates into CASCDTTNYGYTF. The J gene is TRBJ1-2, the V gene TRBV6-5; D remains ambiguous. The ends were cut back, 8 bases at V and 0 bases at J, with 10 bases in the middle. Germline CDR1 and CDR2: MNHEY and SVGAGI. This CDR3 spans 13 amino acids.

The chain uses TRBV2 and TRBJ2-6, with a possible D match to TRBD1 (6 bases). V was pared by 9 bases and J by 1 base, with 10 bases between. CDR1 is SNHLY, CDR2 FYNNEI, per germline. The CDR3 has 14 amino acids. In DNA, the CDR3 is TGTGCCAGTGAGACAGGATCTGGGGCCAACGTCCTGACTTTC. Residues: CASETGSGANVLTF.